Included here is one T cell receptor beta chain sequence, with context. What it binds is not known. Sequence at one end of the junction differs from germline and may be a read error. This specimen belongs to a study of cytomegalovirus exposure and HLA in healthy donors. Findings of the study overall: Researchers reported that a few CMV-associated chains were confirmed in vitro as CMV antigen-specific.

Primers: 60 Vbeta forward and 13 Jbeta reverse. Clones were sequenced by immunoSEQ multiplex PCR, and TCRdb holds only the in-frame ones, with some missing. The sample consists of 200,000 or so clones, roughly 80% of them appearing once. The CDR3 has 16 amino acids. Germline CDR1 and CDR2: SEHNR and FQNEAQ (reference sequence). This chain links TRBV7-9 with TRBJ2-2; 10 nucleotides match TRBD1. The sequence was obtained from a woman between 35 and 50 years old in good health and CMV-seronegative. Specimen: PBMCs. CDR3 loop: CSSSFTGTGAPGELFF. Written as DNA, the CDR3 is TGTTCCAGCAGCTTCACCGGGACAGGGGCCCCCGGGGAGCTGTTTTTT.